Following are 28 T cell receptor beta chains from one sample sequenced in a study of cytomegalovirus exposure and HLA in healthy donors. 60 Vbeta and 13 Jbeta primers were used in PCR. TCRdb's table, derived via immunoSEQ multiplex PCR, lists solely in-frame clones and lacks some. The table includes roughly 120,000 clones, 77% detected once. What was sequenced was PBMCs. The receptors derive from a human donor in good health.

This chain connects TRBV7-8 to TRBJ2-2; TRBD1 matches at 9 bases. The trim removed 2 bases at V and 0 bases at J, leaving 7 bases unmatched. Germline CDR1 reads SGHVS; CDR2 reads FQNEAQ. This CDR3 is built from 18 residues. In DNA, the CDR3 is TGTGCCAGCAGCTTACCCGGGACAGGGTATTCGAACACCGGGGAGCTGTTTTTT. Translating gives CASSLPGTGYSNTGELFF.

The V gene is TRBV7-8, the J gene TRBJ1-1; 7 bases are a match to TRBD1. The CDR3 extends over 17 amino acids. V lost 1 base, J lost 10 bases, and 18 bases stayed unmatched. CDR1 is SGHVS and CDR2 is FQNEAQ in the germline V gene. The CDR3 loop reads CASSLGGTVQKGESAFF. CDR3 sequence (DNA): TGTGCCAGCAGCTTAGGAGGGACAGTCCAGAAGGGTGAGTCAGCTTTCTTT.

The gene calls are TRBV28 and TRBJ2-3, with 9 bases aligning to TRBD1. V trimming: 4 bases; J trimming: 3 bases; junction bases outside the gene matches: 5. Germline CDR1 and CDR2: MDHEN and SYDVKM. CDR3 length: 15 residues. CDR3 in amino acids: CASSSAGTGTDTQYF. The DNA for the CDR3 is TGTGCCAGCAGTTCCGCCGGGACAGGGACAGATACGCAGTATTTT.

J is TRBJ2-3 and V is TRBV5-1, with 7 bases fitting TRBD2. Trimming at V came to 3 bases and at J to 2 bases, leaving 9 bases not matched to a gene. Per germline, CDR1 SGHRS and CDR2 YFSETQ. This CDR3 has 16 residues. CDR3 bases: TGCGCCAGCAGCTCGTCTCCCCGGGAGGCCACAGATACGCAGTATTTT. Encoded protein: CASSSSPREATDTQYF.

This clone was detected only a few times. J is TRBJ1-5 and V is TRBV28; TRBD1 matches 9 bases. Germline assignment: CDR1 MDHEN and CDR2 SYDVKM. V was clipped by 5 bases and J by 0 bases; unmatched bases: 17. The CDR3 extends over 20 amino acids. The DNA of the CDR3 is TGTGCCAGCAGTCCCCAACCGGGACAGGGCGGTCAAGATAGCAATCAGCCCCAGCATTTT. The encoded protein is CASSPQPGQGGQDSNQPQHF.

Regarding this clone: Its ends do not fully match the called genes, so a read error is possible. CDR3 nucleotides: TGTGCTAGCAGCTCCCCCGATCGGGCCGGGGAGCTGTTTTTT. Its translation: CASSSPDRAGELFF. J is TRBJ2-2 and V is TRBV7-7; no firm D call. This CDR3 has 14 amino acids. CDR1 and CDR2 (germline): SSHAT, FNYEAQ (reference sequence).

This clone was observed once. This CDR3 is CASKADSPSYNEQFF. The CDR3 nucleotides read TGTGCCAGCAAAGCTGACTCCCCCTCCTACAATGAGCAGTTCTTC. J is TRBJ2-1 and V is TRBV6-1; D is unclear. Per germline, CDR1 MNHNS and CDR2 SASEGT. Trimming pared 7 bases from V and 0 bases from J, leaving 13 bases between. The CDR3 length is 15 residues.

The V and J genes are TRBV29-1 and TRBJ2-5, with D unclear. V lost 7 bases and J lost 4, with 10 bases in between. The CDR3 loop spans 11 amino acids. Germline values: CDR1 SQVTM, CDR2 ANQGSEA. CDR3 loop: CSAGPGETQYF. The CDR3 bases are TGCAGCGCAGGCCCCGGAGAGACCCAGTACTTC.

The rearrangement uses TRBV9 and TRBJ2-1; weak D call: TRBD2 (6 bases). Per germline, CDR1 SGDLS and CDR2 YYNGEE. This CDR3 contains 15 residues. With 4 bases removed from V and 0 bases from J, the gap between germline ends came to 11 bases. CDR3 in DNA: TGTGCCAGCAGCCCTCGGACTAACTCCTACAATGAGCAGTTCTTC. Translating it yields CASSPRTNSYNEQFF.

The chain employs TRBV19 and TRBJ1-1, with D unresolved. The CDR3 extends over 12 amino acids. V lost 3 bases and J 8 bases, leaving 10 bases between the germline ends. CDR1 LNHDA and CDR2 SQIVND come from the germline V gene (reference sequence). CDR3 loop: CASSMSRSEAFF. The CDR3 DNA is TGTGCCAGTAGTATGAGCAGGTCCGAAGCTTTCTTT.

The chain carries TRBV5-1 and TRBJ1-5; no clear D gene. V lost 4 bases, J lost 4 bases, and 9 bases lay in between. The germline gives CDR1 SGHRS, CDR2 YFSETQ. This CDR3 is 13 amino acids long. The CDR3 nucleotides read TGCGCCAGCAGCCTCGGGGAGAATCAGCCCCAGCATTTT. Amino acid sequence: CASSLGENQPQHF.

The rearrangement uses TRBV6-6 and TRBJ2-5; TRBD2 agrees at 7 bases. Unmatched junction bases numbered 5, after V lost 2 bases and J lost 5 bases. Germline CDR1 is MNHNY and CDR2 is SVGAGI (reference sequence). CDR3 length: 14 amino acids. CDR3 sequence (DNA): TGTGCCAGCAGTTACGCGGGAGTGGTCGAGACCCAGTACTTC. As protein: CASSYAGVVETQYF.

CDR3 DNA: TGTGCCAGCAGACCAACTAGCGGGACGACCACCTACGAGCAGTACTTC. Its translation: CASRPTSGTTTYEQYF. The V gene is TRBV2, the J gene TRBJ2-7; 10 bases map to TRBD2. CDR3 length: 16 amino acids. V dropped 6 bases and J dropped 2; count of bases not matched to a gene: 10. Germline CDR1 SNHLY, CDR2 FYNNEI. The full variable domain, in which reference TRBV2 and TRBJ2-7 provide the parts outside the CDR3, is EPEVTQTPSHQVTQMGQEVILRCVPISNHLYFYWYRQILGQKVEFLVSFYNNEISEKSEIFDDQFSVERPDGSNFTLKIRSTKLEDSAMYFCASRPTSGTTTYEQYFGPGTRLTVT.

V and J are TRBV19 and TRBJ2-1; D gene unclear. The germline V and J ends were trimmed by 4 bases and 3 bases, with 4 bases remaining between them. The CDR3 sequence is 12 residues long. CDR1 is LNHDA, CDR2 SQIVND, per germline (reference sequence). For the CDR3, the DNA is TGTGCCAGTAGTACCCACTACAATGAGCAGTTCTTC. It is translated as CASSTHYNEQFF.

The rearrangement links TRBV11-2 to TRBJ2-5; D remains unclear. CDR1 and CDR2 (germline): SGHAT, FQNNGV. This CDR3 has 16 residues. V was shortened by 0 bases and J by 0 bases, with 11 bases between the two germline ends. CDR3 loop: CASSLDPVGYQETQYF. Written as DNA, the CDR3 is TGTGCCAGCAGCTTAGATCCAGTCGGGTACCAAGAGACCCAGTACTTC.

The chain employs TRBV10-3 and TRBJ1-2, with a weak D call TRBD1 (5 bases). The CDR3 runs to 14 residues. Germline-derived CDR1 and CDR2 are ENHRY and SYGVKD. The V and J ends lost 0 bases and 3 bases respectively, with 8 bases between them. The CDR3 sequence: CAISESGGDYGYTF. CDR3 DNA sequence: TGTGCCATCAGTGAGTCGGGAGGGGACTATGGCTACACCTTC.

This clone was seen more than once but under ten times. J is TRBJ1-1 and V is TRBV29-1; D is unclear. This CDR3 contains 13 residues. Deletions cut 0 bases from V and 4 bases from J, with 9 bases between. Germline V gene sequence: CDR1 SQVTM, CDR2 ANQGSEA. The CDR3: CSVEDREGTEAFF. Written as DNA, the CDR3 is TGCAGCGTTGAAGATCGAGAGGGCACTGAAGCTTTCTTT.

The chain uses TRBV27 and TRBJ1-5, with 11 bases identical to TRBD1. Losses at the gene ends were 6 bases for V and 6 bases for J; bases not matched to a gene: 4. Germline lookup yields CDR1 MNHEY and CDR2 SMNVEV (reference sequence). The CDR3 sequence is 14 residues long. The CDR3 region is CASSLGQGVQPQHF. The CDR3 coding sequence is TGTGCCAGCAGCTTGGGACAGGGGGTTCAGCCCCAGCATTTT.

This clone was seen just once. The chain carries TRBV19 and TRBJ2-1; perhaps TRBD2 as D (5 bases). There are 12 residues in the CDR3. The ends were cut back, 5 bases at V and 10 bases at J, with 12 bases in the middle. Germline lookup yields CDR1 LNHDA and CDR2 SQIVND (reference sequence). The CDR3 region has the DNA TGTGCCAGTAGTTTTCAAAGCGGAGAGCAGTTCTTC. This gives the protein CASSFQSGEQFF.

Here the CDR3 reads CASGDRVNEQYF. The CDR3 nucleotides read TGTGCTAGTGGAGACAGGGTCAACGAGCAGTACTTC. This chain joins TRBV12-5 and TRBJ2-5; 7 bases fit TRBD1. The J call may be mistaken, given a closer DNA end match to TRBJ2-7. CDR1 is LGHNT and CDR2 is FRNRAP in the germline V gene. The CDR3 length is 12 residues.

The genes are TRBV11-1 and TRBJ1-2; D is unresolved. Per the germline V gene, CDR1 is SGHAT and CDR2 is FQDESV (reference sequence). This CDR3 comprises 15 residues. Trimming cost V 5 bases and J 2 bases, with 15 bases left between them. CDR3 in amino acids: CASSVHPGLNYGYTF. CDR3 bases: TGTGCCAGCAGCGTACACCCAGGACTAAACTATGGCTACACCTTC. Variable domain in full (rest from reference TRBV11-1 and TRBJ1-2): EAEVAQSPRYKITEKSQAVAFWCDPISGHATLYWYRQILGQGPELLVQFQDESVVDDSQLPKDRFSAERLKGVDSTLKIQPAELGDSAMYLCASSVHPGLNYGYTFGSGTRLTVV.

The chain carries TRBV7-8 and TRBJ1-4; 8 bases are shared with TRBD1. The junction had 8 bases not matched to a gene; V was cut back by 6 bases and J by 8 bases. The length of the CDR3 is 14 residues. The germline V gene encodes CDR1 SGHVS and CDR2 FQNEAQ. CDR3 amino acids: CASSSGTGGEKLFF. The DNA of the CDR3 is TGTGCCAGCAGTTCCGGGACAGGAGGGGAAAAACTGTTTTTT.

The J gene is TRBJ1-2, the V gene TRBV27; TRBD1 matches at 7 bases. V shed 4 bases, J shed 6 bases, and the junction held 8 bases outside the gene matches. The CDR3 covers 14 residues. Germline-derived CDR1 and CDR2 are MNHEY and SMNVEV (reference sequence). The CDR3 region is CASSSPDRNHGYTF. CDR3 coding DNA: TGTGCCAGCAGTTCCCCGGACAGGAACCATGGCTACACCTTC.

This clone has only a few counts. The gene calls are TRBV7-9 and TRBJ1-1; D ambiguous. CDR1 is SEHNR, CDR2 FQNEAQ, per germline (reference sequence). The CDR3 runs to 15 residues. V was clipped by 3 bases and J by 1 base, with 12 bases between them. CDR3 DNA: TGTGCCAGCAGCTTTGTTAGCACTCGGAACACTGAAGCTTTCTTT. It encodes CASSFVSTRNTEAFF.

The rearrangement links TRBV30 to TRBJ2-3, with 10 positions matching TRBD2. CDR3 length: 15 amino acids. J gave up 0 bases and V 2 bases, and 2 bases lay outside the gene matches. Looked up from germline, CDR1 is GTSNPN and CDR2 is SVGIG (reference sequence). CDR3 protein: CAWSLAGASTDTQYF. The CDR3 nucleotides are TGTGCCTGGAGTCTAGCGGGAGCTAGCACAGATACGCAGTATTTT.

This sequence joins TRBV28 and TRBJ1-1; unclear D gene. Trimming shortened V by 1 base and J by 9 bases, and 12 bases separated the two germline ends. This CDR3 comprises 13 residues. Germline V gene data show CDR1 as MDHEN and CDR2 as SYDVKM. The chain's CDR3 is CASSLLWRQKAFF. The DNA for the CDR3 is TGTGCCAGCAGTTTATTGTGGAGGCAGAAAGCTTTCTTT.

The genes are TRBV7-9 and TRBJ2-7, with 7 bases identical to TRBD1. Germline CDR1 reads SEHNR; CDR2 reads FQNEAQ (reference sequence). The CDR3 extends over 17 amino acids. The junction had 15 bases not matched to a gene; V was cut back by 4 bases and J by 3 bases. The CDR3 DNA sequence: TGTGCCAGCAGCTCCGACGCCCGAAGACAGGGTGACTACGAGCAGTACTTC. Residues: CASSSDARRQGDYEQYF.

The chain carries TRBV5-1 and TRBJ2-7; D is perhaps TRBD1 (6 bases). This CDR3 is built from 14 residues. Per the germline V gene, CDR1 is SGHRS and CDR2 is YFSETQ. V shed 4 bases and J shed 2 bases, with 13 bases lying between them. The CDR3, as DNA: TGCGCCAGCAGCATAACAGGGACGGCCTACGAGCAGTACTTC. Protein sequence: CASSITGTAYEQYF.